This T cell receptor (beta chain) was captured in a study of STAT3 mutations in large granular lymphocyte leukemia. The germline gives CDR1 MDHEN, CDR2 SYDVKM. CDR3 length: 14 residues. Clones were sequenced by immunoSEQ multiplex PCR, and TCRdb holds only the in-frame ones, with some missing. The profile shows thousands of clones, 91% of them singletons. Regarding this clone: The antigen is undetermined. One end of the junction does not line up with germline, which may come from a read error.

Study-level findings and limits: In T-cell large granular lymphocyte leukemia, about half of patients showed multiple immunodominant subclonotypes. In about 30% of the 18 patients, new TCR clonotypes emerged after therapy.

The clonotype comes from a man in his fifties or sixties with T-cell large granular lymphocyte leukemia. Some clones in this sample may be carry-over from other donors' samples. The genes are TRBV28 and TRBJ1-2, with 8 positions matching TRBD1. Sequencing was done on a sample of peripheral blood mononuclear cells. CDR3 in DNA: TGTGCCAGTAGTTCTTCAGGGGGCGCGGGTGGCTACACCTTC. Protein sequence: CASSSSGGAGGYTF.